The present TCR beta chain was sequenced within a study of Graves' ophthalmopathy and Graves' hyperthyroidism. For the study at large: Peripheral blood samples were taken at initial diagnosis, before any treatment.

Germline values: CDR1 MNHEY, CDR2 SVGAGI. The CDR3 extends over 15 amino acids. With 0 bases clipped from V and 5 bases from J, the junction kept 6 bases outside the gene matches. Researchers took RNA transcripts and amplified TCR beta CDR3 regions from them. The first-round RT-PCR employed HTBI primers together with the Qiagen OneStep RT-PCR kit. A multiplex PCR was then performed as the second round. TCRdb ran MiXCR on the multiplex PCR reads and lists one entry per CDR3 protein. The table shows fewer than 350,000 distinct CDR3 sequences, with about a sixth occurring only once. Sequenced sample: peripheral blood. The chain has TRBV6-5 and TRBJ2-5, with 7 positions matching TRBD1. The TCR comes from an adult man with Graves' ophthalmopathy. Written as DNA, the CDR3 is TGTGCCAGCAGTTACTCCACAGGGGTTTTGGAGACCCAGTACTTC. Translation gives CASSYSTGVLETQYF.